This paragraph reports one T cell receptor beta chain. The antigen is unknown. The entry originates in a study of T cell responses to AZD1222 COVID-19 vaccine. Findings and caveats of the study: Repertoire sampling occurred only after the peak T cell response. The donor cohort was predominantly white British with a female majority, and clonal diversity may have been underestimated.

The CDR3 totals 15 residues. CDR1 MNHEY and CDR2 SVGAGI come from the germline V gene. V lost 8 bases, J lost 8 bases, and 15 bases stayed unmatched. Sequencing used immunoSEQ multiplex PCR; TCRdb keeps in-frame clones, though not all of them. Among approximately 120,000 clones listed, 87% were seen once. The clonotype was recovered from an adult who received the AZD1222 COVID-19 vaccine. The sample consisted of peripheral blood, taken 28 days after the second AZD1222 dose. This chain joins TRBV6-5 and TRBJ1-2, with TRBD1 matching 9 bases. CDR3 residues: CASLGQGPGLYGYTF. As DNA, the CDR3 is TGTGCCAGCTTGGGACAGGGCCCTGGGCTTTACGGCTACACCTTC.